This T cell receptor (beta chain) derives from a study of blood T cell repertoires in COVID-19. Study-level information: Acute-phase and convalescent COVID-19 samples originated in the United States, Italy and Spain. T cells, B-cell-depleted T cells, or PBMCs supplied cDNA or gDNA.

Original handling: Scientists estimated how many nucleated cells there were by amplifying reference gene primers. The data were produced by immunoSEQ multiplex PCR, yet TCRdb's version contains in-frame clones alone and is incomplete. The V and J calls and the clone size are those of that table, but D and trimming were determined from the DNA. The sample contains 300,000 to 350,000 clones, 87% of which appear only once. V lost 1 base and J lost 3, with 9 bases in between. Germline values: CDR1 SGHTA, CDR2 FQGNSA. This CDR3 region has 14 residues. Recruited during active infection, patients (from Seattle) were subsequently followed longitudinally.

Sequenced sample: peripheral blood. This receptor was taken from a woman aged 45 to 65 with COVID-19, enrolled during active disease. The V gene is TRBV7-2, the J gene TRBJ1-2; D unclear. This CDR3 is CASSLVRQYYGYTF. Here the CDR3 DNA reads TGTGCCAGCAGCTTAGTGCGGCAGTACTATGGCTACACCTTC.